The clone carrying this T cell receptor beta chain showed up many times. TCRdb recomputed calls from the 5' RACE reads with MiXCR, one row per CDR3 protein. The table lists tens of thousands of distinct CDR3 sequences, less than 5.5% of them singletons. These data come from a study of neurological immune-mediated disorders. Germline V gene data show CDR1 as MNHNY and CDR2 as SVGAGI (reference sequence). There are 12 residues in the CDR3. V lost 8 bases, J lost 6 bases, and 11 bases lay in between. This receptor was identified in a woman younger than 45 with multiple sclerosis. The V call is TRBV6-6, the J call TRBJ1-5; D is ambiguous. Material: PBMCs. The CDR3 region is CASGRASQPQHF. In DNA form, the CDR3 reads TGTGCCAGCGGAAGGGCGAGTCAGCCCCAGCATTTT.